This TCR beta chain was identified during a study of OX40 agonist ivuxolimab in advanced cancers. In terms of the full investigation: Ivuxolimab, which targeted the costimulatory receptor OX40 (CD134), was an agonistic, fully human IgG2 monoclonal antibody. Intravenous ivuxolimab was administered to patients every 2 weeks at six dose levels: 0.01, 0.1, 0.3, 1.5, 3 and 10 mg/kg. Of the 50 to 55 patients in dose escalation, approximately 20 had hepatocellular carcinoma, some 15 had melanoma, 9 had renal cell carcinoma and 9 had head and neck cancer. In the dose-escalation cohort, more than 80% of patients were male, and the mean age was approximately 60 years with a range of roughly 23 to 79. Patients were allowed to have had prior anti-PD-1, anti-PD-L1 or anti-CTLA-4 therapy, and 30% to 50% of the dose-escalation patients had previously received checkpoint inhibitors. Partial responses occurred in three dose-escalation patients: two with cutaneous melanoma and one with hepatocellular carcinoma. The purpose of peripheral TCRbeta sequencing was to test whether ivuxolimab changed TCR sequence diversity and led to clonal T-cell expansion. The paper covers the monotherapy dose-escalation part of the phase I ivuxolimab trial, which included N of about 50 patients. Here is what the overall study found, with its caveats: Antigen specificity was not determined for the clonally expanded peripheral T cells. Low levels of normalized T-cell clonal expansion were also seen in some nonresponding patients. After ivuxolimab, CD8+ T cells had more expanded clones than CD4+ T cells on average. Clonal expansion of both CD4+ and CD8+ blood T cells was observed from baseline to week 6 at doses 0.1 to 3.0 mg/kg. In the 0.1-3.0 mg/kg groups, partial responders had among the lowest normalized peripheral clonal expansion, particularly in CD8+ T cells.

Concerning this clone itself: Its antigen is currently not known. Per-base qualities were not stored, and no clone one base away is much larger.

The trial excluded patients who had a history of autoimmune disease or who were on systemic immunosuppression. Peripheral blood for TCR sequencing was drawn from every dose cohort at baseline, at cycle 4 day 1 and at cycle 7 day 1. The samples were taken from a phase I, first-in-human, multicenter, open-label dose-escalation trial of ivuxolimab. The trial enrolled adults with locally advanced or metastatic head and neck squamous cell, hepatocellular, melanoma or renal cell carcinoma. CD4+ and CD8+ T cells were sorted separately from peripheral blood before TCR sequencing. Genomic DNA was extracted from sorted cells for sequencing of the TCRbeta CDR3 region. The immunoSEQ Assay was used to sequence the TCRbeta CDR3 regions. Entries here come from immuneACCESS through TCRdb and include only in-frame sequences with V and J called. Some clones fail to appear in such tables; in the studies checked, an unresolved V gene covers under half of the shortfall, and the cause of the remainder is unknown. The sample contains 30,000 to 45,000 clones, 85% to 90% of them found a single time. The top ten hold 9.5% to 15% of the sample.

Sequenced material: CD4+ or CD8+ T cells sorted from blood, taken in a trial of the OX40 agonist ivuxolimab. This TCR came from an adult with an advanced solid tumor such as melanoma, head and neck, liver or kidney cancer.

The bases read TGTGCCAGCAACCCTAGCGGAGCCGCCTACGAGCAGTACTTC. Its amino acids are CASNPSGAAYEQYF. The sequence links TRBV27 to TRBJ2-7, and TRBD2 aligns with 7 junction nucleotides. Spanning cysteine to phenylalanine, the CDR3 consists of 14 amino acids. The sequence is cut down to CDR3 DNA, 42 bases in frame from base 1. As encoded in the germline V gene (reference sequence), CDR1 is MNHEY while CDR2 is SMNVEV. At the junction V is shortened by 7 bases and J by 2 bases; bases outside the gene matches: 8.